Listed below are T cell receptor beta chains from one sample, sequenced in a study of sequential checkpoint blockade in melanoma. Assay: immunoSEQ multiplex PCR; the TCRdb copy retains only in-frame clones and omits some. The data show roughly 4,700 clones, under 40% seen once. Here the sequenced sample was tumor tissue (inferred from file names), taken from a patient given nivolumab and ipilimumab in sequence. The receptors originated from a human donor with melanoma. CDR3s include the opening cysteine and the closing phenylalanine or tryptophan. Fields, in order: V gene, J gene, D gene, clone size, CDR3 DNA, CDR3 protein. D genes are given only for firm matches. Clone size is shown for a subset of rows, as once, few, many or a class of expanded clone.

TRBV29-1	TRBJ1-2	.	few	TGCAGCGTTTCACAGGGAGGCTATGGCTACACCTTC	CSVSQGGYGYTF
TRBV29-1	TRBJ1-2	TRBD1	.	TGCAGCGCCTATACAGGGGGGCTGGCTGGCTACACCTTC	CSAYTGGLAGYTF
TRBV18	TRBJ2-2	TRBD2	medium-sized	TGTGCCAGCTCGTCTACTGCCGGACTAGCGGTTCGCACCGGGGAGCTGTTTTTT	CASSSTAGLAVRTGELFF
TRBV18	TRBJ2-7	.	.	TGTGCCAGCTCACCGAGGGACTCCTACGAGCAGTACTTC	CASSPRDSYEQYF
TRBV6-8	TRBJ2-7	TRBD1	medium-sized	TGTGCCAGCTACAGGGGATCCAACACCTACGAGCAGTACTTC	CASYRGSNTYEQYF
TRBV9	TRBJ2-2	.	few	TGTGCCAGCAGCGTGGGCGGACGAATTACGAACACCGGGGAGCTGTTTTTT	CASSVGGRITNTGELFF
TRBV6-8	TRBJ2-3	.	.	TGTGCCAGCAGTTACTGGGGAGGCAGTAGCACAGATACGCAGTATTTT	CASSYWGGSSTDTQYF
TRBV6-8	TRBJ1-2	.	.	TGTGCCAGCAGTGACAATAACTATGGCTACACCTTC	CASSDNNYGYTF
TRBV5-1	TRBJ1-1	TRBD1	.	TGCGCCAGCAGCTTGGATGGACAGGGGAACACTGAAGCTTTCTTT	CASSLDGQGNTEAFF
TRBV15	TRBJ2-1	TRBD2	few	TGTGCCACCAGCAGAGGAGGCGGGGGGCCCACATCGTACAATGAGCAGTTCTTC	CATSRGGGGPTSYNEQFF
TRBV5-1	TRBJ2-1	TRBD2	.	TGCGCCAGCAGCCATCCTCTGACTAGCGGGGTGAGAAATGAGCAGTTCTTC	CASSHPLTSGVRNEQFF
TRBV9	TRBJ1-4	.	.	TGTGCCAGCAGCACCAGGCCAGGGGAATCGAATGAAAAACTGTTTTTT	CASSTRPGESNEKLFF
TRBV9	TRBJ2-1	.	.	TGTGCCAGCAGTTTGGGCAGCAATGAGCAGTTCTTC	CASSLGSNEQFF
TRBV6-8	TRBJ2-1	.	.	TGTGCCAGCAGTAGACGACAGTCTTCCTACAATGAGCAGTTCTTC	CASSRRQSSYNEQFF
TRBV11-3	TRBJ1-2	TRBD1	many	TGTGCCAGCAGTCGGACAGGGGGCGACTATGGCTACACCTTC	CASSRTGGDYGYTF
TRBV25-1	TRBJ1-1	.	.	TGTGCCAGCCGACCATTGGCCGATCCCTCCCGAGCTTTCTTT	CASRPLADPSRAFF
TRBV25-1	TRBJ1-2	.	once	TGTGCCAGCAGTGAGGCAGGACTCTATGGCTACACCTTC	CASSEAGLYGYTF
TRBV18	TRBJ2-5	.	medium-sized	TGTGCCAGCTCACCGCGGGCCGCAAGGATGGCGGAGACCCAGTACTTC	CASSPRAARMAETQYF
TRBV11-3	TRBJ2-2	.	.	TGTGCCAGCAGCGCAATGCCAGGGATAGGTTCCGGGGAGCTGTTTTTT	CASSAMPGIGSGELFF
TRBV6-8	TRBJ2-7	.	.	TGTGCCAGCAGTCCAAGGGGCCACGAGCAGTACTTC	CASSPRGHEQYF
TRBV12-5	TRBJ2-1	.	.	TGTGCTAGTGGTTTGGTCCCAACGGCAGGCATCTCCTACAATGAGCAGTTCTTC	CASGLVPTAGISYNEQFF
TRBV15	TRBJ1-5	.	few	TGTGCCACCAGCAGAGAACAGGTAAATCAGCCCCAGCATTTT	CATSREQVNQPQHF
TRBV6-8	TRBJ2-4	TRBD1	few	TGTGCCAGCGGACCCCTGGGGCAGGGGGCAGACATTCAGTACTTC	CASGPLGQGADIQYF
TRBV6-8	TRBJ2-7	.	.	TGTGCCAGCAGCCTTGGGTTTACCTACGAGCAGTACTTC	CASSLGFTYEQYF
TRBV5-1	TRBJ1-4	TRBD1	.	TGCGCCAGCAGCCACGGACAGGGACGAGAAAAACTGTTTTTT	CASSHGQGREKLFF
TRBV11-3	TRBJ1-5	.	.	TGTGCCAGCAGCTTAGATCAGATGGGAAGGAGCCAGCATTTT	CASSLDQMGRSQHF
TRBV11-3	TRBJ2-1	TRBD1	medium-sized	TGTGCCAGCAGCTTGGTACAGGGGGGTAACAATGAGCAGTTCTTC	CASSLVQGGNNEQFF
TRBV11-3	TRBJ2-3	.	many	TGTGCCAGCAGCTTTAACCAGGGCACAGATACGCAGTATTTT	CASSFNQGTDTQYF
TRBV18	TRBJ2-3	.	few	TGTGCCAGCTCACTCGCACAGTTGGCAGATACGCAGTATTTT	CASSLAQLADTQYF
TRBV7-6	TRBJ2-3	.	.	TGTGCCAGCAGCTTATTCCCCCAGACAGATACGCAGTATTTT	CASSLFPQTDTQYF
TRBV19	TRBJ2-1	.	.	TGTGCCAGTAGTATCCGGGTCGGGGATGAGCAGTTCTTC	CASSIRVGDEQFF
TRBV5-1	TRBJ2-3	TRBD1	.	TGCGCCAGCAGCGTGACAGGGGGCAGAGATACGCAGTATTTT	CASSVTGGRDTQYF
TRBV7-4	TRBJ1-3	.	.	TGTGCCAGCAGCTTAGCGTCCGGAGGACCTGGAAACACCATATATTTT	CASSLASGGPGNTIYF
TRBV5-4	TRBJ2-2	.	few	TGTGCCAGCAGCTTGGGTCGCCTTGGAGGGGTACTCGGGGAGCTGTTTTTT	CASSLGRLGGVLGELFF
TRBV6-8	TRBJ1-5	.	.	TGTGCCAGCAGCGAGGGGGACGGCCAGCCCCAGCATTTT	CASSEGDGQPQHF
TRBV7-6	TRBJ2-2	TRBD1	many	TGTGCCAGCAGCCAGCCCGGACAGGGGGTAATTGCCGGGGAGCTGTTTTTT	CASSQPGQGVIAGELFF
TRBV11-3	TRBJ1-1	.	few	TGTGCCAGCAGCTTGGGAGTCCAGGGGAGGACTGAAGCTTTCTTT	CASSLGVQGRTEAFF
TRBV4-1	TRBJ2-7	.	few	TGCGCCAGCAGCTTAGGAGGGATGAGCGAGCAGTACTTC	CASSLGGMSEQYF
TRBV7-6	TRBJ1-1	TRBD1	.	TGTGCCAGCACCTTGACAGGGGGAAACACTGAAGCTTTCTTT	CASTLTGGNTEAFF
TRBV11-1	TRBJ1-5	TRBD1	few	TGTGCCAGCAGCCAAGGGACAGGGGTAAATCAGCCCCAGCATTTT	CASSQGTGVNQPQHF
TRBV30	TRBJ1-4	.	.	TGTGCCTGTTCACAGTTCTCAGAGGAAAAACTGTTTTTT	CACSQFSEEKLFF
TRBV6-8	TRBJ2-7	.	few	TGTGCCAGCAGTGATGGCACCTACGAGCAGTACTTC	CASSDGTYEQYF
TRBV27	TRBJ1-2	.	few	TGTGCCAGCAGACCCCTGGGGAACTATGGCTACACCTTC	CASRPLGNYGYTF
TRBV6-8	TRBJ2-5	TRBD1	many	TGTGCCAGCAGGGGACAGGTTTTGGGGACCCAGTACTTC	CASRGQVLGTQYF
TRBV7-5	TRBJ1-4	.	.	TGTGCCAGCAGCTTAGCGCGCGGGCACGGTCTTCGTGAAAAACTGTTTTTT	CASSLARGHGLREKLFF
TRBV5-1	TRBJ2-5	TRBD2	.	TGCGCCAGCAGCGTTAGCGGGGAGAAAGAGACCCAGTACTTC	CASSVSGEKETQYF
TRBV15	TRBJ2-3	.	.	TGTGCCACCAGCAGGCAGGCGATTGGCACAGATACGCAGTATTTT	CATSRQAIGTDTQYF
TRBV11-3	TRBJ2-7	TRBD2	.	TGTGCCAGCAGCCCTCCGGGACTAGCGGGGTTGGAGCAGTACTTC	CASSPPGLAGLEQYF
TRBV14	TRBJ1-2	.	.	TGTGCCAGCAGCCAACAAACAGTCGGCGGCTACACCTTC	CASSQQTVGGYTF
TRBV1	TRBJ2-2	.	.	TGCGCCAGCAGCCCCAGCGGGGGAACGCGGAACACCGGGGAGCTGTTTTTT	CASSPSGGTRNTGELFF
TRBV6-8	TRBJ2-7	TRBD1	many	TGTGCCAGCAAACCGGGACAGGGGCCCCGCGAGCAGTACTTC	CASKPGQGPREQYF
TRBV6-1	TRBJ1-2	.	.	TGTGCCAGCAGTGAAGCTTCAGGAGGCTATGGCTACACCTTC	CASSEASGGYGYTF
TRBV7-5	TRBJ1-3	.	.	TGTGCCAGCAGCTTACGGCGCCAGACTGGAAACACCATATATTTT	CASSLRRQTGNTIYF
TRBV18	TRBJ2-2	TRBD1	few	TGTGCCAGCTCACCCCCGGGACAGGTTGACGCCGGGGAGCTGTTTTTT	CASSPPGQVDAGELFF
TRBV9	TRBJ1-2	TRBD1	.	TGTGCCAGCAGCCCCCAGGGGGGGCTGGTCTATGGCTACACCTTC	CASSPQGGLVYGYTF
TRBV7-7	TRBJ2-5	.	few	TGTGCCAGCAGCCAAGAGCCCAACAGGGTTGAGACCCAGTACTTC	CASSQEPNRVETQYF
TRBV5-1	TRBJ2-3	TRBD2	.	TGCGCCAGCAGCGGTGGACTAGCGTATACCACAGATACGCAGTATTTT	CASSGGLAYTTDTQYF
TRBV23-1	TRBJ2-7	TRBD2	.	TGCGCCAGCAGCTTGGACGGCGGGGGGCTTTCTTACGAGCAGTACTTC	CASSLDGGGLSYEQYF
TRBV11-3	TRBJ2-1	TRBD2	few	TGTGCCAGCAGCTCCACCGGGACTAGCTATCTAGAGCAGTTCTTC	CASSSTGTSYLEQFF
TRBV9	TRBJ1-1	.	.	TGTGCCAGCAGCGTATACACGAACACTGAAGCTTTCTTT	CASSVYTNTEAFF